The next 29 T cell receptor beta chains were all read from a single sample in a study of T cell changes during pregnancy in multiple sclerosis. Repertoires were generated with immunoSEQ multiplex PCR, while TCRdb's copy carries only in-frame clones and drops some. Here the sample spans about 59,000 clones, 80% to 95% being singletons. The input for sequencing was peripheral blood, taken in the third trimester of pregnancy. These receptors all stem from a female donor in good health, enrolled as a control in a pregnancy study.

The chain carries TRBV7-2 and TRBJ2-7; no definite D call. The CDR3 runs 14 residues. Germline CDR1 is SGHTA and CDR2 is FQGNSA. Trimming stripped 2 bases from V and 3 bases from J, with 11 bases between. The CDR3 loop reads CASSLQVSYYEQYF. CDR3 in DNA: TGTGCCAGCAGCTTACAGGTTTCGTACTACGAGCAGTACTTC.

V gene TRBV10-3 combines with J gene TRBJ1-5, with 7 bases that match TRBD1. CDR1 and CDR2 from the germline V gene are ENHRY and SYGVKD. This CDR3 region has 14 residues. Trimming at V came to 5 bases and at J to 3 bases, leaving 4 bases not matched to a gene. CDR3 DNA: TGTGCCATCAGTCGGGACAGCCTCAATCAGCCCCAGCATTTT. Its protein is CAISRDSLNQPQHF.

Here the CDR3 DNA reads TGTGCCAGCAGTCCCGGACAGGGGGCAGGGGAGACCCAGTACTTC. Translating gives CASSPGQGAGETQYF. This rearrangement joins TRBV2 to TRBJ2-5, with 11 bases that match TRBD1. The V gene end was trimmed by 5 bases and the J gene end by 5 bases; junction bases not matched to a gene: 7. The CDR3 length is 15 residues. Germline V CDR1 and CDR2: SNHLY, FYNNEI.

V gene TRBV11-2 combines with J gene TRBJ1-1; 10 bases line up with TRBD1. V trimming: 7 bases; J trimming: 6 bases; junction bases outside the gene matches: 5. Germline CDR1 and CDR2: SGHAT and FQNNGV. The CDR3 runs to 13 residues. CDR3 protein: CASTRQGAAEAFF. In nucleotides, the CDR3 is TGTGCCAGCACGCGACAGGGGGCTGCTGAAGCTTTCTTT.

The rearrangement uses TRBV30 and TRBJ2-5; 7 positions match TRBD2. Germline lookup yields CDR1 GTSNPN and CDR2 SVGIG (reference sequence). The trim removed 5 bases at V and 0 bases at J, leaving 9 bases unmatched. The CDR3 consists of 15 residues. The CDR3 DNA is TGTGCCTGGGCGGGCCTTAGCGGGTACCAAGAGACCCAGTACTTC. Protein product: CAWAGLSGYQETQYF.

The chain employs TRBV6-5 and TRBJ1-5; 9 positions agree with TRBD1. With V trimmed by 4 bases and J by 1 base, 2 bases remained unmatched. The CDR3 has 15 residues. CDR1 and CDR2 from the germline V gene are MNHEY and SVGAGI. CDR3 sequence: CASSSGTGSNQPQHF. In nucleotides, the CDR3 is TGTGCCAGCAGTTCCGGGACAGGGAGCAATCAGCCCCAGCATTTT.

The chain links TRBV30 to TRBJ1-1; a weak D match, TRBD1 (6 bases). CDR1 is GTSNPN and CDR2 is SVGIG in the germline V gene (reference sequence). CDR3 length: 11 residues. Trimming pared 8 bases from V and 4 bases from J, leaving 11 bases between. The DNA of the CDR3 is TGTGCCGGAGAGGGGGTCACTGAAGCTTTCTTT. Amino acid sequence: CAGEGVTEAFF.

The chain joins TRBV11-2 to TRBJ1-4, with 9 bases fitting TRBD1. Germline-derived CDR1 and CDR2 are SGHAT and FQNNGV. The CDR3 length is 15 residues. Trimming cost V 4 bases and J 7 bases; bases outside gene matches: 7. CDR3 amino acids: CASSWTDRGTEKLFF. In DNA form, the CDR3 reads TGTGCCAGCAGCTGGACTGACAGGGGGACTGAAAAACTGTTTTTT.

This sequence joins TRBV5-1 and TRBJ1-1, with no clear D. The V and J ends lost 0 bases and 0 bases respectively, with 3 bases between them. The CDR3 totals 13 residues. Germline V gene sequence: CDR1 SGHRS, CDR2 YFSETQ. The CDR3 sequence: CASSLDMNTEAFF. The CDR3 DNA sequence: TGCGCCAGCAGCTTGGACATGAACACTGAAGCTTTCTTT.

The rearrangement links TRBV6-6 to TRBJ1-5, with 7 bases fitting TRBD1. Germline V CDR1 and CDR2: MNHNY, SVGAGI (reference sequence). The CDR3 is made up of 16 amino acids. J gave up 2 bases and V 6 bases, and 10 bases lay outside the gene matches. This chain's CDR3 is CASRPGNRGGNQPQHF. The DNA for the CDR3 is TGTGCCAGCAGACCTGGAAACAGGGGCGGCAATCAGCCCCAGCATTTT.

V gene TRBV27 combines with J gene TRBJ1-1; D is unclear. With 5 bases removed from V and 4 bases from J, the gap between germline ends came to 11 bases. The CDR3 spans 13 residues. Germline loops: CDR1 MNHEY, CDR2 SMNVEV (reference sequence). The CDR3 DNA reads as TGTGCCAGCAGTCCCCGGGAGGCCACTGAAGCTTTCTTT. Amino acid sequence: CASSPREATEAFF.

J is TRBJ1-1 and V is TRBV6-4, with D possibly matching TRBD1 (5 bases). The V end was cut by 5 bases, the J end by 5 bases, with 12 bases between. CDR1 is MRHNA and CDR2 is SNTAGT in the germline V gene. The CDR3 sequence is 13 residues long. CDR3 sequence: CASSTNRGTEAFF. CDR3 in DNA: TGTGCCAGCAGTACGAATCGGGGGACTGAAGCTTTCTTT.

V is TRBV7-2 and J is TRBJ2-7; tentative D call: TRBD1 (6 bases). Germline CDR1 SGHTA, CDR2 FQGNSA. Trimming stripped 6 bases from V and 6 bases from J, with 18 bases between. CDR3 length equals 14 residues. The CDR3 reads CASSKNLGQTEQYF. The CDR3 DNA sequence: TGTGCCAGCAGTAAAAACCTGGGACAAACCGAGCAGTACTTC.

The chain joins TRBV7-9 to TRBJ2-1, with D possibly being TRBD2 (6 bases). Germline CDR1 and CDR2: SEHNR and FQNEAQ (reference sequence). This CDR3 spans 13 amino acids. V lost 11 bases and J 4 bases, leaving 15 bases between the germline ends. DNA of the CDR3: TGTGCCCACCCCGGGACTTTTTACAATGAGCAGTTCTTC. Its translation is CAHPGTFYNEQFF.

The gene calls are TRBV5-4 and TRBJ1-3; D gene uncertain. There are 13 residues in the CDR3. With 4 bases removed from V and 0 bases from J, the gap between germline ends came to 5 bases. The V gene's germline CDR1 is SGHNT and CDR2 YYREEE (reference sequence). Here the CDR3 DNA reads TGTGCCAGCAGCCTAGACTCTGGAAACACCATATATTTT. This gives the protein CASSLDSGNTIYF.

V and J are TRBV6-4 and TRBJ2-1, with 7 bases that match TRBD1. CDR1 is MRHNA and CDR2 is SNTAGT in the germline V gene. The length of the CDR3 is 15 residues. J was trimmed by 2 bases and V by 11 bases; bases with no gene match: 12. CDR3 protein: CAVSKGAGPYNEQFF. The DNA of the CDR3 is TGTGCCGTCTCAAAGGGGGCAGGGCCCTACAATGAGCAGTTCTTC.

The V and J genes are TRBV5-1 and TRBJ2-1; 9 bases line up with TRBD1. The ends lost 1 base at V and 10 bases at J; junction bases unmatched: 3. The CDR3 spans 13 residues. The germline CDR1 and CDR2 sequences are SGHRS and YFSETQ. CDR3 sequence reads: CASSLWGTGEQFF. Written as DNA, the CDR3 is TGCGCCAGCAGCTTGTGGGGGACAGGGGAGCAGTTCTTC.

The count of this clone is one. The genes are TRBV4-3 and TRBJ2-2, with a possible D match to TRBD2 (6 bases). The CDR3 contains 15 residues. V lost 0 bases and J lost 2, with 7 bases in between. The germline V gene has CDR1 LGHNA and CDR2 YSLEER. Written as DNA, the CDR3 is TGCGCCAGCAGCCAAGAGCGGGGAAACACCGGGGAGCTGTTTTTT. Its protein is CASSQERGNTGELFF.

This clone was detected a few times. The chain has TRBV14 and TRBJ1-1; maybe TRBD1 (5 bases). CDR1 and CDR2 from the germline V gene are SGHDN and FVKESK. The V gene lost 5 bases and the J gene lost 10 bases, with 11 bases spanning the gap. This CDR3 is built from 11 residues. The DNA for the CDR3 is TGTGCCAGCAGCTCCAGGGTGGGAGCTTTCTTT. Its translation: CASSSRVGAFF.

The chain has TRBV5-6 and TRBJ1-1; the D is unclear. Germline V CDR1 and CDR2: SGHDT, YYEEEE. V was shortened by 2 bases and J by 1 base, with 15 bases between the two germline ends. CDR3 length: 16 residues. CDR3 loop: CASSFIPGKGNTEAFF. The CDR3 DNA reads as TGTGCCAGCAGCTTCATCCCGGGAAAGGGGAACACTGAAGCTTTCTTT.

The rearrangement links TRBV9 to TRBJ2-2, with a weak D call TRBD1 (5 bases). The CDR3 contains 15 residues. The V gene's germline CDR1 is SGDLS and CDR2 YYNGEE. V was pared by 0 bases and J by 6 bases, with 12 bases between. CDR3: CASSVAGLGAGELFF. CDR3 bases: TGTGCCAGCAGCGTAGCGGGTCTAGGGGCCGGGGAGCTGTTTTTT.

This chain connects TRBV9 to TRBJ2-1, with TRBD2 matching 12 bases. With 0 bases clipped from V and 9 bases from J, the junction kept 10 bases outside the gene matches. Germline V gene data show CDR1 as SGDLS and CDR2 as YYNGEE. This CDR3 is built from 17 residues. This CDR3 is CASSVVGLAGGQVEQFF. As DNA, the CDR3 is TGTGCCAGCAGCGTAGTGGGGCTAGCGGGAGGGCAGGTTGAGCAGTTCTTC.

The chain recombines TRBV11-3 with TRBJ2-1; D ambiguous. This CDR3 region has 14 residues. V was cut by 5 bases and J by 5 bases, with 13 bases left in between. Germline V gives CDR1 SGHNT, CDR2 YENEEA. The CDR3 is CASSHVKQNNEQFF. In DNA, the CDR3 is TGTGCCAGCAGCCACGTGAAACAGAACAATGAGCAGTTCTTC.

This clone is a singleton in its sample. This chain joins TRBV9 and TRBJ1-4, with 7 bases that match TRBD1. The ends lost 4 bases at V and 5 bases at J; junction bases unmatched: 5. This CDR3 is 14 amino acids long. Germline V gives CDR1 SGDLS, CDR2 YYNGEE. The CDR3 loop is CASSYGQANEKLFF. The CDR3 DNA follows: TGTGCCAGCAGCTACGGACAGGCGAATGAAAAACTGTTTTTT.

This clone was seen just once. The chain is built from TRBV6-1 and TRBJ2-7, with a tentative D call TRBD2 (6 bases). The CDR3 has 14 amino acids. Trimming took 5 bases from V and 4 from J, leaving 15 bases between them. Germline V CDR1 and CDR2: MNHNS, SASEGT. CDR3 region: CASSLRDSIYEQYF. CDR3 in DNA: TGTGCCAGCAGTCTCCGGGACTCCATTTACGAGCAGTACTTC.

The V and J genes are TRBV6-6 and TRBJ1-5, with unresolved D. CDR3 length: 13 amino acids. Trimming shortened V by 8 bases and J by 0 bases, and 8 bases separated the two germline ends. CDR1 and CDR2 (germline): MNHNY, SVGAGI (reference sequence). CDR3 in amino acids: CASGEDSNQPQHF. CDR3 coding DNA: TGTGCCAGCGGGGAGGATAGCAATCAGCCCCAGCATTTT.

The chain has TRBV7-2 and TRBJ2-1; D ambiguous. The V gene's germline CDR1 is SGHTA and CDR2 FQGNSA. This CDR3 has 14 residues. The V end lost 1 base, the J end lost 1 base, and 5 bases lay between the germline ends. The CDR3 nucleotides are TGTGCCAGCAGCTTAGTAGAATCCTACAATGAGCAGTTCTTC. Protein sequence: CASSLVESYNEQFF.

The V gene is TRBV6-5, the J gene TRBJ2-1; tentative D call: TRBD1 (6 bases). This CDR3 is 15 amino acids long. CDR1 and CDR2 from the germline V gene are MNHEY and SVGAGI. The ends were cut back, 2 bases at V and 8 bases at J, with 16 bases in the middle. CDR3 nucleotides: TGTGCCAGCAGTTACGGTCAGGGGAAGGAGGATGAGCAGTTCTTC. It specifies CASSYGQGKEDEQFF.

The chain recombines TRBV7-9 with TRBJ2-7, with D perhaps matching TRBD2 (6 bases). The germline gives CDR1 SEHNR, CDR2 FQNEAQ (reference sequence). This CDR3 has 14 residues. Trimming removed 5 bases at V and 6 bases at J, with 17 bases between. CDR3 DNA: TGTGCCAGCAGCCCCCTAGGGTTCGGGGGCGAGCAGTACTTC. Protein product: CASSPLGFGGEQYF.